Included here is one T cell receptor beta chain sequence, with context. What it recognizes is unknown. The data were obtained in a study of shared clonotypes between healthy human individuals. Study context: Donor composition was a couple of women and three men, aged 18 to 49. Used for every donor were three CD4 naive, three CD4 memory, two CD8 naive and one CD8 memory plate.

In CD8 memory, CD45RO+ cells were put together with CCR7-negative CD45RA+ TemRA cells. Broader study findings: The generation probabilities recorded for non-shared clonotypes fell below those of clonotypes shared by all four donors.

Trimming stripped 6 bases from V and 8 bases from J, with 13 bases between. Germline V gene sequence: CDR1 SEHNR, CDR2 FQNEAQ (reference sequence). CDR3 size: 13 residues. TCRdb's table, derived via immunoSEQ multiplex PCR, lists solely in-frame clones and lacks some. The table lists about 690,000 clones, less than 95% of them singletons, with around a third in the top ten. This TCR was sampled from a man between 18 and 35 years old in good health. Some clones in this sample may be carry-over from other donors' samples. This chain connects TRBV7-9 to TRBJ1-4; weak D call: TRBD1 (6 bases). The material sequenced was memory CD8+ T cells from PBMCs. Subset defined: CD45RO+ cells pooled with CCR7-negative TemRA cells. Written as DNA, the CDR3 is TGTGCCAGCAGATGGGACATTGGGGAAAAACTGTTTTTT. Protein product: CASRWDIGEKLFF.